Sequencing of this TCR beta chain was carried out in a study of blood T cell repertoires in COVID-19. Study as a whole: Whether acute or convalescent, the COVID-19 samples came from the United States, Italy and Spain. The analysed material was cDNA or gDNA that came from T cells, B-cell-depleted T cells, or PBMCs.

The CDR3 is 15 amino acids. The junction had 3 bases not matched to a gene; V was cut back by 3 bases and J by 1 base. Germline lookup yields CDR1 SEHNR and CDR2 FQNEAQ (reference sequence). Per the study methods: The authors estimated nucleated cell counts from reference gene primer amplification. Using immunoSEQ multiplex PCR, the repertoire was profiled, and TCRdb retains in-frame clones only, with some absent. The DNA was the basis for D and trimming; V, J and clone size are from that table. Of approximately 190,000 clones in the sample, roughly three quarters were seen once. The sequencing input was peripheral blood. The rearrangement joins TRBV7-9 to TRBJ2-7; 10 bases line up with TRBD2. The clonotype was recovered from a man aged 55-75 years with active or convalescent COVID-19. CDR3 protein: CASSLWTSGSYEQYF. DNA of the CDR3: TGTGCCAGCAGCTTGTGGACTAGCGGATCCTACGAGCAGTACTTC.